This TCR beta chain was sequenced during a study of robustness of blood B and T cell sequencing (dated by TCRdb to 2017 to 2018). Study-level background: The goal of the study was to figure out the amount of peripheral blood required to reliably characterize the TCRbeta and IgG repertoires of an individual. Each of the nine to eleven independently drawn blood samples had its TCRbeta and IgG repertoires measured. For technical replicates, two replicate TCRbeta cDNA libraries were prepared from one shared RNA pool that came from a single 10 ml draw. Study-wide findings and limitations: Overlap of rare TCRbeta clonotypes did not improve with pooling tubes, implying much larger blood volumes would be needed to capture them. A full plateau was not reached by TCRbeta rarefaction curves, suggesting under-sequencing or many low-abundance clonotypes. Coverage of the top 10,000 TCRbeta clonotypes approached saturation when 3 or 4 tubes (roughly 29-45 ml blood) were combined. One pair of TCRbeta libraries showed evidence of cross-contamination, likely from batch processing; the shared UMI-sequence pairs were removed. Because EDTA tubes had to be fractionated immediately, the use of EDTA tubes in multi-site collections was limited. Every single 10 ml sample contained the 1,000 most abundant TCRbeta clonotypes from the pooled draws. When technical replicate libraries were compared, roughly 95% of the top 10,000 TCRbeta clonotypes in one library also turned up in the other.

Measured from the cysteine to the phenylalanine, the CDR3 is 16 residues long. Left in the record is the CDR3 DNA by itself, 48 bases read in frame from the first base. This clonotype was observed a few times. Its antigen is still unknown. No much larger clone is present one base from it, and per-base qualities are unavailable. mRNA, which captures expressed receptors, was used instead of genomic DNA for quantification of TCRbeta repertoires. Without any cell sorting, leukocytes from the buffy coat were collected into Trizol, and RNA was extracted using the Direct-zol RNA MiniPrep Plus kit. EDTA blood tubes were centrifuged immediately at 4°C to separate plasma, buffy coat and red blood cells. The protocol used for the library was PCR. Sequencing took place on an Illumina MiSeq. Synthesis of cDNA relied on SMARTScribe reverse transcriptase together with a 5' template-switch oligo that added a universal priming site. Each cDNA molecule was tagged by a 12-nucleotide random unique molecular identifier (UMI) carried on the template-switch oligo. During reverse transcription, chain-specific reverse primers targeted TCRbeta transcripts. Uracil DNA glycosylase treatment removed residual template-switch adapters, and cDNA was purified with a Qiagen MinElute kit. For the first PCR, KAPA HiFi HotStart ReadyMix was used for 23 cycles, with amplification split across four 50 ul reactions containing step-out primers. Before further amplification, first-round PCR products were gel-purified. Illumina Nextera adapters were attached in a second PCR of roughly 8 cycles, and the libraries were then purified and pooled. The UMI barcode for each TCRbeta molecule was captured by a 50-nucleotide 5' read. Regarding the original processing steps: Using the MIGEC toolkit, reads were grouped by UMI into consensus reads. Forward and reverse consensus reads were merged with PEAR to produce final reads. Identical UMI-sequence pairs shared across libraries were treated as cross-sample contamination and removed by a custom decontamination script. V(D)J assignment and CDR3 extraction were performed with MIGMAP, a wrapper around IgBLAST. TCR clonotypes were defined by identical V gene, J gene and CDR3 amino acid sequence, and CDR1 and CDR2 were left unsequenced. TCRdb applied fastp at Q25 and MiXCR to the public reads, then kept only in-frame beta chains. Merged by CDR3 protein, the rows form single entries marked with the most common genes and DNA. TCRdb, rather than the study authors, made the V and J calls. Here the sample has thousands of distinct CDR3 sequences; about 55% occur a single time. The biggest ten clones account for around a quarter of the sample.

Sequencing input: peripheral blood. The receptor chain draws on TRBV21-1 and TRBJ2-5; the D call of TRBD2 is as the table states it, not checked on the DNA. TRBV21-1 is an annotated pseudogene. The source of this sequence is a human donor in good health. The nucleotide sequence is TGTGCCAGCAGCAAAGCTCGGAGGGGGTACCAAGAGACCCAGTACTTC. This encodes CASSKARRGYQETQYF.